This paragraph reports one T cell receptor (beta chain). The antigen remains unidentified. Those who donated were healthy bone marrow donors. The data derive from a study of cytomegalovirus exposure and HLA in healthy donors. PCR used 60 Vbeta primers and 13 Jbeta primers. Some clones are missing from TCRdb's copy, which holds only in-frame ones; the method was immunoSEQ multiplex PCR. The sample yields roughly 150,000 clones, around 75% seen once. Findings and caveats of the study: Among the sequence variants, a highly shared cluster was likely an artifact of sequencing. Trimming of TCR beta V- and J-genes showed a link, identified in a later analysis, to a missense DCLRE1C variant. The authors listed over 150 TCR beta chains as cytomegalovirus-associated.

This clonotype was obtained from a man between 18 and 29 years old in good health and CMV-seropositive. The sample consisted of PBMCs.

The CDR3 protein is CASSPYGQGVAKNIQYF. In DNA, the CDR3 is TGTGCCAGCTCACCATACGGACAGGGTGTAGCCAAAAACATTCAGTACTTC. This chain joins TRBV18 and TRBJ2-4; 8 nucleotides align to TRBD1. The CDR3 runs 17 residues. Trimming removed 2 bases from V and 0 bases from J; junction bases left unmatched: 6. Germline loops: CDR1 KGHSH, CDR2 LQKENI.